This TCR beta chain originates from a study of T cell clonotyping in hematopoietic cell transplantation. Turning to this clone: Its antigen is unknown.

Overall study results and limits: Without cell sorting, CD4 versus CD8 contributions remain unresolved. Higher Inverse Simpson Index values in graft donor and pretransplant recipient predicted broader posttransplant TCR diversity.

The repertoire was sequenced with immunoSEQ multiplex PCR; TCRdb's copy has only in-frame clones and lacks some. The repertoire has about 27,000 clones, approximately 94% of them found once; the top ten carry approximately 1.5%. CDR3 length: 12 residues. The germline V and J ends were trimmed by 4 bases and 2 bases, with 4 bases remaining between them. Germline V lookup: CDR1 SGHRS, CDR2 YFSETQ. V gene TRBV5-1 combines with J gene TRBJ2-1; D remains ambiguous. What was sequenced was peripheral blood mononuclear cells. This TCR was recovered from a man aged 45-65 years in good health. Some clones in this sample may be carry-over from other donors' samples. In DNA, the CDR3 is TGCGCCAGCAGCATTACCTACAATGAGCAGTTCTTC. Translated: CASSITYNEQFF.